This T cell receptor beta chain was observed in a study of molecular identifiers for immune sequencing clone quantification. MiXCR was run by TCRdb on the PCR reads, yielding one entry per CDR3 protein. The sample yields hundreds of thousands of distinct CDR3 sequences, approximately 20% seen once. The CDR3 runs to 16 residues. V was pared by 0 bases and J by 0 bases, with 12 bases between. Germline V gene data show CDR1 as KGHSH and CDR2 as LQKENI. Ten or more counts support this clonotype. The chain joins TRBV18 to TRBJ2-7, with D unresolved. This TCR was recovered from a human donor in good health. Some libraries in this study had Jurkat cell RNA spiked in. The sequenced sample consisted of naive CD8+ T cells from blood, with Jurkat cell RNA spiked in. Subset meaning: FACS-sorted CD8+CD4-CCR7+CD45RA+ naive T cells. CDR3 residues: CASSPPPTAPSYEQYF. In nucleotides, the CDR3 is TGTGCCAGCTCACCACCACCGACGGCCCCCTCCTACGAGCAGTACTTC.